Shown below are 28 T cell receptor beta chains from a single sample sequenced in a study of blood T cell repertoires in COVID-19 (dated by TCRdb to 2020 to 2021). The library was obtained by the immunoSEQ multiplex PCR assay. Held by TCRdb, this immuneACCESS table contains in-frame sequences only and omits some clones. Under half of the omission traces to an unresolved V gene where checked; the cause of the rest is unknown. Here the sample has around 99,000 clones; 89% occur a single time. 4.5% to 6% of the sample lies in the top ten. The sample taken for sequencing was peripheral blood. Every receptor here comes from a man in his forties with active or convalescent COVID-19.

This chain joins TRBV4-3 and TRBJ1-1; the D gene is possibly TRBD1 (6 bases). Trimming stripped 0 bases from V and 8 bases from J, with 13 bases between. The germline CDR1 and CDR2 sequences are LGHNA and YSLEER. This CDR3 is 14 amino acids long. In DNA form, the CDR3 reads TGCGCCAGCAGCCAAGAGGCCAGGGGAAAGGAAGCTTTCTTT. Its translation is CASSQEARGKEAFF.

Note on this clone: Other nucleotide sequences from this sample produce the same CDR3. The chain links TRBV9 to TRBJ1-6, with D unclear. Germline V gene lookup returns CDR1 SGDLS and CDR2 YYNGEE. Trimming left V 2 bases short and J 7 bases short, with 4 bases between. The CDR3 is made up of 12 amino acids. The CDR3 sequence: CASSVLNSPLHF. In DNA form, the CDR3 reads TGTGCCAGCAGCGTCCTAAATTCACCCCTCCACTTT.

The CDR3 DNA reads TGCGCCAGCAGCCTACAGGGGGACCAAGAGACCCAGTACTTC. Amino acids: CASSLQGDQETQYF. This chain uses TRBV5-1 with TRBJ2-5; 8 bases map to TRBD1. V dropped 4 bases and J dropped 0; count of bases not matched to a gene: 2. This CDR3 is built from 14 residues. Germline V gene lookup returns CDR1 SGHRS and CDR2 YFSETQ. Full variable domain (remainder filled in from reference TRBV5-1 and TRBJ2-5): KAGVTQTPRYLIKTRGQQVTLSCSPISGHRSVSWYQQTPGQGLQFLFEYFSETQRNKGNFPGRFSGRQFSNSRSEMNVSTLELGDSALYLCASSLQGDQETQYFGPGTRLLVL.

The chain employs TRBV7-9 and TRBJ2-3; no definite D call. The V gene lost 5 bases and the J gene lost 0 bases, with 3 bases spanning the gap. The V gene's germline CDR1 is SEHNR and CDR2 FQNEAQ (reference sequence). The CDR3 sequence is 12 residues long. CDR3 region: CASSPSTDTQYF. The CDR3 region has the DNA TGTGCCAGCAGCCCTAGCACAGATACGCAGTATTTT.

This chain joins TRBV25-1 and TRBJ1-2, with D unresolved. Trimming pared 2 bases from V and 8 bases from J, leaving 12 bases between. Per germline, CDR1 MGHDK and CDR2 SYGVNS. The CDR3 consists of 13 residues. This CDR3 reads CASSEPLEGGYTF. In DNA form, the CDR3 reads TGTGCCAGCAGTGAACCCCTGGAGGGAGGCTACACCTTC.

This rearrangement joins TRBV28 to TRBJ1-1; 12 bases are a match to TRBD1. This CDR3 comprises 16 residues. Germline values: CDR1 MDHEN, CDR2 SYDVKM. The V gene end was trimmed by 2 bases and the J gene end by 4 bases; junction bases not matched to a gene: 5. DNA of the CDR3: TGTGCCAGCAGTTTAGGGACAGGGGGCTTAATCACTGAAGCTTTCTTT. This sequence encodes CASSLGTGGLITEAFF.

This chain links TRBV4-1 with TRBJ2-7; 7 positions match TRBD1. This CDR3 has 15 amino acids. V shed 0 bases, J shed 1 base, and the junction held 3 bases outside the gene matches. CDR1 and CDR2 (germline): MGHRA, YSYEKL. This chain's CDR3 is CASSQEGQKSYEQYF. The DNA for the CDR3 is TGCGCCAGCAGCCAAGAGGGACAGAAGTCCTACGAGCAGTACTTC.

The CDR3 DNA is TGTGCCAGCAGTTTCGTCGGTGATTCACCCCTCCACTTT. Residues: CASSFVGDSPLHF. The chain uses TRBV27 and TRBJ1-6; D gene uncertain. Trimming took 3 bases from V and 8 from J, leaving 8 bases between them. The germline CDR1 and CDR2 sequences are MNHEY and SMNVEV (reference sequence). This CDR3 spans 13 amino acids.

CDR3 sequence (DNA): TGCAGCGGAGGACAGGGAGGTTCGGCTTTCTTT. Amino acid sequence: CSGGQGGSAFF. The V call is TRBV29-1, the J call TRBJ1-1, with TRBD1 matching 8 bases. CDR3 length: 11 residues. Germline V gene data show CDR1 as SQVTM and CDR2 as ANQGSEA. The ends lost 7 bases at V and 11 bases at J; junction bases unmatched: 9.

This chain links TRBV2 with TRBJ2-3; no firm D call. This CDR3 is built from 14 residues. Germline V gene lookup returns CDR1 SNHLY and CDR2 FYNNEI. Trimming took off 3 bases at V and 1 base at J, with 8 bases between the two ends. CDR3 in DNA: TGTGCCAGCAGTGACAAAATCCGCACAGATACGCAGTATTTT. It encodes CASSDKIRTDTQYF.

The V and J genes are TRBV11-1 and TRBJ2-7; 8 bases are shared with TRBD2. Germline lookup yields CDR1 SGHAT and CDR2 FQDESV (reference sequence). V dropped 1 base and J dropped 3; count of bases not matched to a gene: 5. This CDR3 comprises 15 residues. The CDR3 loop is CASSLVGSGDYEQYF. Here the CDR3 DNA reads TGTGCCAGCAGCTTAGTCGGTAGCGGGGACTACGAGCAGTACTTC.

The rearrangement links TRBV5-4 to TRBJ2-1; 9 bases match TRBD2. Germline CDR1 is SGHNT and CDR2 is YYREEE (reference sequence). After removal of 1 base from V and 6 bases from J, the junction contained 5 bases not matched to a gene. The length of the CDR3 is 15 residues. CDR3 in amino acids: CASSLLAGGFNEQFF. The CDR3 region has the DNA TGTGCCAGCAGCTTGTTGGCGGGAGGGTTCAATGAGCAGTTCTTC.

The chain combines TRBV19 with TRBJ2-7; D is possibly TRBD1 (5 bases). The CDR3 is 15 residues long. The V end was cut by 1 base, the J end by 3 bases, with 13 bases between. The germline CDR1 and CDR2 sequences are LNHDA and SQIVND (reference sequence). The CDR3 spells CASSIAWQGLYEQYF. The DNA for the CDR3 is TGTGCCAGTAGTATAGCCTGGCAGGGCCTCTACGAGCAGTACTTC.

This clone appeared a single time. The chain joins TRBV2 to TRBJ1-1, with D possibly TRBD1 on 5 matching bases. This CDR3 comprises 12 residues. CDR1 SNHLY and CDR2 FYNNEI come from the germline V gene. V was shortened by 7 bases and J by 10 bases, with 16 bases between the two germline ends. The CDR3 bases are TGTGCCAGCACAGGGAGGATGGGGGGAGCTTTCTTT. It codes for CASTGRMGGAFF. Based on the CDR3 plus reference TRBV2 and TRBJ1-1, the full variable domain is EPEVTQTPSHQVTQMGQEVILRCVPISNHLYFYWYRQILGQKVEFLVSFYNNEISEKSEIFDDQFSVERPDGSNFTLKIRSTKLEDSAMYFCASTGRMGGAFFGQGTRLTVV.

This sequence joins TRBV5-1 and TRBJ2-5, with D maybe TRBD1 (6 bases). Germline-derived CDR1 and CDR2 are SGHRS and YFSETQ. V was clipped by 0 bases and J by 5 bases, with 14 bases between them. CDR3 length: 15 amino acids. The chain's CDR3 is CASSLDQGFYETQYF. DNA of the CDR3: TGCGCCAGCAGCTTGGACCAGGGGTTTTATGAGACCCAGTACTTC.

The gene calls are TRBV25-1 and TRBJ1-2; 9 bases align to TRBD1. There are 15 residues in the CDR3. V dropped 5 bases and J dropped 7; count of bases not matched to a gene: 11. The germline V gene has CDR1 MGHDK and CDR2 SYGVNS. The CDR3 loop reads CASSLAGTGFSGYTF. The CDR3 DNA reads TGTGCCAGCAGTTTAGCCGGGACAGGGTTTTCTGGCTACACCTTC.

The chain carries TRBV7-9 and TRBJ2-2; no reliable D call. Germline V gene lookup returns CDR1 SEHNR and CDR2 FQNEAQ (reference sequence). V was shortened by 2 bases and J by 9 bases, with 7 bases between the two germline ends. This CDR3 spans 12 amino acids. DNA for the CDR3: TGTGCCAGCAGCTTACCTGCGCGGGAGCTGTTTTTT. This translates into CASSLPARELFF.

The chain is built from TRBV19 and TRBJ2-1; a possible D gene is TRBD2 (6 bases). The germline CDR1 and CDR2 sequences are LNHDA and SQIVND (reference sequence). V lost 5 bases and J lost 7, with 18 bases in between. The CDR3 consists of 15 residues. CDR3 region: CASSPSDYSGNEQFF. The CDR3 bases are TGTGCCAGTAGTCCTAGCGACTACTCGGGGAATGAGCAGTTCTTC.

This CDR3 is CASSLIGLAAEQFF. The CDR3 coding sequence is TGTGCCAGCAGCCTTATCGGACTAGCGGCAGAGCAGTTCTTC. The genes are TRBV9 and TRBJ2-1; TRBD2 aligns across 10 bases. The junction had 8 bases not matched to a gene; V was cut back by 4 bases and J by 10 bases. Germline values: CDR1 SGDLS, CDR2 YYNGEE. The CDR3 has 14 amino acids.

A few counts support this clone. This rearrangement joins TRBV30 to TRBJ1-1; TRBD1 matches 7 bases. The J segment lost 1 base and the V segment lost 2 bases, leaving 7 bases of the junction unmatched. CDR1 GTSNPN and CDR2 SVGIG come from the germline V gene (reference sequence). The CDR3 is made up of 15 amino acids. DNA for the CDR3: TGTGCCTGGAGTCCACCGGGGACAGCGAACACTGAAGCTTTCTTT. Amino acids: CAWSPPGTANTEAFF. The full variable domain, with the rest looked up from reference TRBV30 and TRBJ1-1, is SQTIHQWPATLVQPVGSPLSLECTVEGTSNPNLYWYRQAAGRGLQLLFYSVGIGQISSEVPQNLSASRPQDRQFILSSKKLLLSDSGFYLCAWSPPGTANTEAFFGQGTRLTVV.

J is TRBJ1-3 and V is TRBV28; D call uncertain. Germline V gene lookup returns CDR1 MDHEN and CDR2 SYDVKM. Trimming removed 5 bases from V and 1 base from J, with 15 bases in between. This CDR3 has 16 residues. The CDR3 nucleotides are TGTGCCAGCAGTAAATCGGCGGGCGCGTCTGGAAACACCATATATTTT. Translation gives CASSKSAGASGNTIYF. Supplemented by reference TRBV28 and TRBJ1-3, the full variable domain reads DVKVTQSSRYLVKRTGEKVFLECVQDMDHENMFWYRQDPGLGLRLIYFSYDVKMKEKGDIPEGYSVSREKKERFSLILESASTNQTSMYLCASSKSAGASGNTIYFGEGSWLTVV.

The rearrangement links TRBV28 to TRBJ1-1, with unresolved D. CDR1 MDHEN and CDR2 SYDVKM come from the germline V gene. The CDR3 is made up of 14 amino acids. The V and J ends lost 1 base and 3 bases respectively, with 9 bases between them. Here the CDR3 DNA reads TGTGCCAGCAGTTTATTGTCGGGGTACACTGAAGCTTTCTTT. Protein sequence: CASSLLSGYTEAFF.

The chain uses TRBV27 and TRBJ2-7, with TRBD1 as a possible D gene (6 bases). The V end was cut by 5 bases, the J end by 7 bases, with 15 bases between. The CDR3 loop spans 13 amino acids. Looked up from germline, CDR1 is MNHEY and CDR2 is SMNVEV (reference sequence). The CDR3 loop reads CASSNPGVGEQYF. The DNA of the CDR3 is TGTGCCAGCAGTAATCCAGGGGTGGGGGAGCAGTACTTC.

The rearrangement uses TRBV30 and TRBJ2-2; D unclear. CDR1 and CDR2 from the germline V gene are GTSNPN and SVGIG (reference sequence). Deletions cut 3 bases from V and 0 bases from J, with 8 bases between. The CDR3 runs to 14 residues. Here the CDR3 reads CAWRTYTNTGELFF. The CDR3 DNA reads TGTGCCTGGAGAACATATACGAACACCGGGGAGCTGTTTTTT.

The chain joins TRBV11-2 to TRBJ1-3; tentative D call: TRBD1 (5 bases). The CDR3 contains 15 residues. From germline, CDR1 is SGHAT and CDR2 FQNNGV. The ends were cut back, 5 bases at V and 8 bases at J, with 19 bases in the middle. The CDR3 reads CASSLTDTRADTIYF. DNA for the CDR3: TGTGCCAGCAGCCTAACGGACACCAGGGCGGACACCATATATTTT.

This CDR3 is CASTPRGNHPPRTDTQYF. CDR3 sequence (DNA): TGTGCCAGCACCCCCCGGGGGAACCATCCCCCTCGCACAGATACGCAGTATTTT. The V call is TRBV6-2 or TRBV6-3, the J call TRBJ2-3; D perhaps matches TRBD2 (6 bases). Per germline, CDR1 MNHEY and CDR2 SVGEGT. CDR3 length equals 18 residues. V was pared by 7 bases and J by 1 base, with 24 bases between.

This clone was seen once. V and J are TRBV27 and TRBJ2-7; 16 bases align to TRBD2. The CDR3 totals 17 residues. Germline V gives CDR1 MNHEY, CDR2 SMNVEV (reference sequence). With 5 bases clipped from V and 7 bases from J, the junction kept 11 bases outside the gene matches. For the CDR3, the DNA is TGTGCCAGCAGTCCAGGGGGACTAGCGGGAGGGCCGGGGGAGCAGTACTTC. Its protein is CASSPGGLAGGPGEQYF.

V and J are TRBV28 and TRBJ2-1; no clear D. The CDR3 is 11 residues long. V lost 5 bases and J lost 9, with 8 bases in between. CDR1 is MDHEN, CDR2 SYDVKM, per germline. CDR3 sequence reads: CASSNRFEQFF. Written as DNA, the CDR3 is TGTGCCAGCAGTAACAGATTTGAGCAGTTCTTC.